Below, 22 T cell receptor beta chains from the same sample are listed, as sequenced in a study of blood T cell repertoires in COVID-19. Using immunoSEQ multiplex PCR, the repertoire was profiled, and TCRdb retains in-frame clones only, with some absent. The sample has about 220,000 clones; around four fifths are singletons. The sample consisted of peripheral blood. The receptor source for this set is a man aged 25 to 40 with active or convalescent COVID-19.

The chain recombines TRBV7-7 with TRBJ2-7; D is perhaps TRBD2 (7 bases). Looked up from germline, CDR1 is SSHAT and CDR2 is FNYEAQ (reference sequence). The CDR3 runs to 15 residues. V lost 5 bases, J lost 2 bases, and 16 bases lay in between. The CDR3 DNA follows: TGTGCCAGCAGCCAGGGGAGGGTGGGGACCTACGAGCAGTACTTC. It yields the protein CASSQGRVGTYEQYF.

The chain joins TRBV28 to TRBJ2-2; D may be TRBD2 (7 bases). Trimming pared 11 bases from V and 13 bases from J, leaving 20 bases between. The CDR3 runs 12 residues. The V gene's germline CDR1 is MDHEN and CDR2 SYDVKM. The CDR3 DNA follows: TGTGCCCCGGGGGGACACTACTGGGGGCTGTTTTTT. This codes for CAPGGHYWGLFF.

This chain connects TRBV19 to TRBJ1-4; unclear D gene. V lost 6 bases and J lost 6, with 11 bases in between. The CDR3 covers 13 residues. Germline V CDR1 and CDR2: LNHDA, SQIVND (reference sequence). The CDR3 protein is CASRPGGDEKLFF. CDR3 DNA: TGTGCCAGTAGGCCGGGCGGGGATGAAAAACTGTTTTTT.

The rearrangement joins TRBV5-1 to TRBJ1-1, with D uncertain. This CDR3 spans 15 amino acids. Germline-derived CDR1 and CDR2 are SGHRS and YFSETQ. Trimming cost V 4 bases and J 2 bases, with 15 bases left between them. The CDR3 here is CASSAGPQPNTEAFF. CDR3 DNA: TGCGCCAGCAGCGCGGGCCCTCAACCAAACACTGAAGCTTTCTTT. The full variable domain, with the rest looked up from reference TRBV5-1 and TRBJ1-1, is KAGVTQTPRYLIKTRGQQVTLSCSPISGHRSVSWYQQTPGQGLQFLFEYFSETQRNKGNFPGRFSGRQFSNSRSEMNVSTLELGDSALYLCASSAGPQPNTEAFFGQGTRLTVV.

The chain couples TRBV7-2 to TRBJ2-4; maybe TRBD2 (6 bases). Germline assignment: CDR1 SGHTA and CDR2 FQGNSA. V gave up 5 bases and J gave up 0 bases, with 11 bases separating them. The CDR3 runs 15 residues. The chain's CDR3 is CASSPSVLAKNIQYF. The CDR3 nucleotides read TGTGCCAGCAGCCCTAGCGTACTAGCCAAAAACATTCAGTACTTC.

This sequence joins TRBV19 and TRBJ1-4; maybe TRBD1 (6 bases). This CDR3 is 16 amino acids long. Germline CDR1 is LNHDA and CDR2 is SQIVND (reference sequence). The V end was cut by 0 bases, the J end by 2 bases, with 10 bases between. CDR3 sequence (DNA): TGTGCCAGTAGTATAGACTTAACAGGGACTAATGAAAAACTGTTTTTT. This translates into CASSIDLTGTNEKLFF.

This chain links TRBV7-9 with TRBJ2-1, with a weak D call TRBD1 (6 bases). Trimming took off 5 bases at V and 9 bases at J, with 29 bases between the two ends. The CDR3 contains 18 residues. Germline-derived CDR1 and CDR2 are SEHNR and FQNEAQ (reference sequence). Written as DNA, the CDR3 is TGTGCCAGCAGCCACGGTCGTAGATTTTCTCGAGGGGGATTTGAGCAGTTCTTC. This encodes CASSHGRRFSRGGFEQFF. The whole variable domain, remainder taken from reference TRBV7-9 and TRBJ2-1, is DTGVSQNPRHKITKRGQNVTFRCDPISEHNRLYWYRQTLGQGPEFLTYFQNEAQLEKSRLLSDRFSAERPKGSFSTLEIQRTEQGDSAMYLCASSHGRRFSRGGFEQFFGPGTRLTVL.

This sequence joins TRBV30 and TRBJ2-7, with D perhaps TRBD1 (5 bases). Looked up from germline, CDR1 is GTSNPN and CDR2 is SVGIG (reference sequence). Between the trimmed V and J ends, which lost 5 bases and 6 bases, there was a span of 17 bases. The CDR3 extends over 13 amino acids. The DNA of the CDR3 is TGTGCCTGGGAAAAAACCGCAGGGCGCGAGCAGTACTTC. Its protein is CAWEKTAGREQYF.

This clone has a single count. V gene TRBV4-3 combines with J gene TRBJ2-1; 8 positions agree with TRBD2. Germline loops: CDR1 LGHNA, CDR2 YSLEER. The CDR3 has 18 amino acids. Germline trimming cut 0 bases from V and 9 bases from J; bases unmatched to any gene: 16. In DNA form, the CDR3 reads TGCGCCAGCAGCCAAGAGGGGGCTCCGGGACTAGGTACATTTGAGCAGTTCTTC. This translates into CASSQEGAPGLGTFEQFF.

This clone was counted a few times. This chain connects TRBV28 to TRBJ1-4, with TRBD1 identical over 11 bases. CDR3 size: 15 residues. Germline loops: CDR1 MDHEN, CDR2 SYDVKM. With 6 bases clipped from V and 8 bases from J, the junction kept 8 bases outside the gene matches. CDR3 DNA: TGTGCCAGCAGGGTTGGGGACAGGGGGGGAGAAAAACTGTTTTTT. Its translation: CASRVGDRGGEKLFF.

This clone was counted between two and nine times. The CDR3 is CASRGGGEGYTF. The CDR3 DNA is TGTGCCAGCAGGGGGGGAGGGGAAGGCTACACCTTC. The chain recombines TRBV2 with TRBJ1-2, with D maybe TRBD1 (5 bases). V shed 6 bases and J shed 8 bases, with 13 bases lying between them. The germline V gene has CDR1 SNHLY and CDR2 FYNNEI. The CDR3 has 12 amino acids.

The CDR3 loop reads CASSPLDTNTEAFF. The CDR3 DNA sequence: TGTGCCAGCTCACCATTGGACACGAACACTGAAGCTTTCTTT. V is TRBV18 and J is TRBJ1-1; the D gene is possibly TRBD1 (5 bases). V lost 2 bases and J lost 1, with 8 bases in between. There are 14 residues in the CDR3. Germline loops: CDR1 KGHSH, CDR2 LQKENI. The variable domain in full, completed from reference TRBV18 and TRBJ1-1, reads NAGVMQNPRHLVRRRGQEARLRCSPMKGHSHVYWYRQLPEEGLKFMVYLQKENIIDESGMPKERFSAEFPKEGPSILRIQQVVRGDSAAYFCASSPLDTNTEAFFGQGTRLTVV.

The chain carries TRBV12-5 and TRBJ1-4, with 8 bases aligning to TRBD1. Per the germline V gene, CDR1 is LGHNT and CDR2 is FRNRAP. V was pared by 5 bases and J by 1 base, with 12 bases of the junction left unmatched. CDR3 length: 18 residues. This CDR3 reads CASGDHPDRAGTNEKLFF. CDR3 bases: TGTGCTAGTGGTGACCACCCGGACAGGGCCGGAACTAATGAAAAACTGTTTTTT.

The chain has TRBV19 and TRBJ2-3, with 9 positions matching TRBD1. This CDR3 spans 16 amino acids. Germline V gene data show CDR1 as LNHDA and CDR2 as SQIVND (reference sequence). The trim removed 5 bases at V and 0 bases at J, leaving 6 bases unmatched. The CDR3 is CASSAGQGESTDTQYF. The CDR3 nucleotides are TGTGCCAGTAGTGCGGGACAGGGCGAGAGCACAGATACGCAGTATTTT.

This sequence joins TRBV9 and TRBJ1-2; unclear D gene. The CDR3 length is 13 residues. Trimming shortened V by 1 base and J by 4 bases, and 8 bases separated the two germline ends. Germline V lookup: CDR1 SGDLS, CDR2 YYNGEE. The CDR3 sequence is CASSVYEGYGYTF. The CDR3 DNA reads as TGTGCCAGCAGCGTATATGAGGGCTATGGCTACACCTTC.

The chain couples TRBV28 to TRBJ2-7, with a tentative D call TRBD1 (6 bases). The CDR3 runs 16 residues. Trimming removed 5 bases at V and 2 bases at J, with 19 bases between. CDR1 is MDHEN, CDR2 SYDVKM, per germline. The CDR3 sequence: CASSPGLARTAYEQYF. The CDR3, as DNA: TGTGCCAGCAGTCCTGGGTTAGCGAGGACAGCCTACGAGCAGTACTTC.

The chain uses TRBV5-6 and TRBJ1-1; tentative D call: TRBD1 (5 bases). The germline V gene encodes CDR1 SGHDT and CDR2 YYEEEE. CDR3 length: 15 residues. Trimming took off 3 bases at V and 0 bases at J, with 12 bases between the two ends. CDR3 residues: CASSSRVTLNTEAFF. The CDR3 DNA reads TGTGCCAGCAGCTCCAGGGTTACCTTGAACACTGAAGCTTTCTTT.

The V and J genes are TRBV15 and TRBJ2-1, with D tentatively TRBD2 (5 bases). Trimming took 1 base from V and 7 from J, leaving 17 bases between them. CDR1 is LNHNV, CDR2 YYDKDF, per germline (reference sequence). The CDR3 has 16 residues. CDR3 nucleotide sequence: TGTGCCACCAGCAGAGTCGGGAAGAAAGTTAAGAATGAGCAGTTCTTC. Its translation: CATSRVGKKVKNEQFF.

The genes are TRBV28 and TRBJ1-5; D perhaps matches TRBD1 (5 bases). The V end was cut by 0 bases, the J end by 3 bases, with 15 bases between. The CDR3 sequence is 17 residues long. Germline V gives CDR1 MDHEN, CDR2 SYDVKM. DNA for the CDR3: TGTGCCAGCAGTTTATGGTCGGGGGACGCTATCAATCAGCCCCAGCATTTT. It is translated as CASSLWSGDAINQPQHF.

The chain recombines TRBV28 with TRBJ1-1; tentative D call: TRBD1 (5 bases). Germline V lookup: CDR1 MDHEN, CDR2 SYDVKM. With 8 bases removed from V and 1 base from J, the gap between germline ends came to 14 bases. There are 14 residues in the CDR3. CDR3 region: CASEPPGGNTEAFF. For the CDR3, the DNA is TGTGCCAGCGAACCTCCGGGGGGGAACACTGAAGCTTTCTTT.

The sample holds a few counts of this clone. This chain joins TRBV15 and TRBJ2-7; the match to TRBD2 covers 8 bases. V trimming: 2 bases; J trimming: 2 bases; junction bases outside the gene matches: 8. CDR1 is LNHNV and CDR2 is YYDKDF in the germline V gene (reference sequence). This CDR3 region has 16 residues. The CDR3 nucleotides are TGTGCCACCAGCAGACTAGCGGGTGAACTGACCTACGAGCAGTACTTC. Its translation: CATSRLAGELTYEQYF.

This chain connects TRBV6-1 to TRBJ1-4; D unclear. The CDR3 contains 16 residues. V lost 2 bases and J lost 0, with 10 bases in between. Germline V gene lookup returns CDR1 MNHNS and CDR2 SASEGT. CDR3 amino acids: CASSESHSATNEKLFF. Written as DNA, the CDR3 is TGTGCCAGCAGTGAATCCCACAGTGCAACTAATGAAAAACTGTTTTTT.